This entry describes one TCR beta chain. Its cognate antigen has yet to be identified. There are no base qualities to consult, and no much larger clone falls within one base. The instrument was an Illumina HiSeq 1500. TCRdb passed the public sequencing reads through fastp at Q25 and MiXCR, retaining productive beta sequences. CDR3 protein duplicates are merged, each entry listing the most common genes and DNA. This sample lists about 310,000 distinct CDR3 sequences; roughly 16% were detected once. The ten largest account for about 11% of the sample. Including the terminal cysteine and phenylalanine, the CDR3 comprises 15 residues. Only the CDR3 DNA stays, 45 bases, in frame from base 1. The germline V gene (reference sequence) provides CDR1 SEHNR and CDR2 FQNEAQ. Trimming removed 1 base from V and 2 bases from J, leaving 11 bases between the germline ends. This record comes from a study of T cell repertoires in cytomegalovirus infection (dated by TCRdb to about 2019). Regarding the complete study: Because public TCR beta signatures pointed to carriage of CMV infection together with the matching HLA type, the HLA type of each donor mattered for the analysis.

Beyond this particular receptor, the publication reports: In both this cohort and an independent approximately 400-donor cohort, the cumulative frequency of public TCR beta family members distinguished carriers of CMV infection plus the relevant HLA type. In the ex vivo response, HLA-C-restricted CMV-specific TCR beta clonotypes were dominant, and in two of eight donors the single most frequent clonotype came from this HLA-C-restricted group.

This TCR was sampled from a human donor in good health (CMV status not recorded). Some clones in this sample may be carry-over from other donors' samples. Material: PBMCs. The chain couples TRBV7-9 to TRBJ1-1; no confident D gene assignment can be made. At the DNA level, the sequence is TGTGCCAGCAGCTTAGATATGACCCCAAACACTGAAGCTTTCTTT. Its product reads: CASSLDMTPNTEAFF.